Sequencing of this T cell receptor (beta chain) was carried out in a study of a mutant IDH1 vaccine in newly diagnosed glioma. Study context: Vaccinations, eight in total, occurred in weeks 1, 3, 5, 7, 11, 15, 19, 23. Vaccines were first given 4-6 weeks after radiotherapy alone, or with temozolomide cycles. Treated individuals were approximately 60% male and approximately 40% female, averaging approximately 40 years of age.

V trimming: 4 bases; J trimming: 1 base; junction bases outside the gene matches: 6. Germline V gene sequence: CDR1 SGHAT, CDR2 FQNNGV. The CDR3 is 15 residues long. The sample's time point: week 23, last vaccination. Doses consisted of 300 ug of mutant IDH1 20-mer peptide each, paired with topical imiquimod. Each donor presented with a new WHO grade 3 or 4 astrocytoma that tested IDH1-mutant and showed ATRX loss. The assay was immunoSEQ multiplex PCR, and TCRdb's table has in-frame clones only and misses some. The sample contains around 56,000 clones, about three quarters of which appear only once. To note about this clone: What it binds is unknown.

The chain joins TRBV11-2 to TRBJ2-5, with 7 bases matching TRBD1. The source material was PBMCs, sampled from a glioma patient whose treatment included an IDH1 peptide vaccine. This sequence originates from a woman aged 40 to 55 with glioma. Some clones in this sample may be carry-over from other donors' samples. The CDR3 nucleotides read TGTGCCAGCAGCTACTACGGGACAGCCCAAGAGACCCAGTACTTC. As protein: CASSYYGTAQETQYF.